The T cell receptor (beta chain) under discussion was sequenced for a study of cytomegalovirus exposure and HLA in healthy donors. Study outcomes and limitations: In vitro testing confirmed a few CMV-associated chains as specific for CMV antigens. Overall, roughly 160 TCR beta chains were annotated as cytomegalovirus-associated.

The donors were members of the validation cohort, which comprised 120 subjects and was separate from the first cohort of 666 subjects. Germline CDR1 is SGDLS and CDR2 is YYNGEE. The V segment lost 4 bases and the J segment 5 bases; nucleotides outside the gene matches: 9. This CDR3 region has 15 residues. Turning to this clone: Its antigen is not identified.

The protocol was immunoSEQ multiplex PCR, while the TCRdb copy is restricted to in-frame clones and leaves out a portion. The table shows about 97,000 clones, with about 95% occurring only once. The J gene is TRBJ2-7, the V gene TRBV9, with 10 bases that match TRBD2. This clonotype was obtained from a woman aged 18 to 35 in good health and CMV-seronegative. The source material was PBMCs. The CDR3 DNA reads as TGTGCCAGCAGCCCACGGGGACTAGCGCTCGACGAGCAGTACTTC. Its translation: CASSPRGLALDEQYF.